The 10 T cell receptor beta chains in this list originate from one sample, sequenced in a study of shared clonotypes between healthy human individuals (TCRdb year 2020). The library relied on the immunoSEQ multiplex PCR assay. TCRdb's version of the immuneACCESS table is confined to in-frame rearrangements and falls short of the full clone set. An unresolved V gene accounts for under half of the shortfall where checked; the remainder is of unknown origin. The table for this sample lists approximately 1,500,000 clones; roughly 96% of them were counted only once. Clones ranked in the top ten supply 0.95% to 1.5% of the sample. The source material was naive CD4+ T cells sorted from blood. This specimen's cell subset or site label, per the study, means: CD45RA+ positively selected. The receptors here all came from a man younger than 45 in good health.

The chain links TRBV5-1 to TRBJ1-2, with D possibly matching TRBD1 (6 bases). CDR1 and CDR2 (germline): SGHRS, YFSETQ. CDR3 length: 16 amino acids. Trimming left V 6 bases short and J 7 bases short, with 25 bases between. Here the CDR3 DNA reads TGCGCCAGCAAACGGGAAAATAACAGGGTTAAGGGTGGCTACACCTTC. Its protein is CASKRENNRVKGGYTF. The full variable domain, rest sourced from reference TRBV5-1 and TRBJ1-2, is KAGVTQTPRYLIKTRGQQVTLSCSPISGHRSVSWYQQTPGQGLQFLFEYFSETQRNKGNFPGRFSGRQFSNSRSEMNVSTLELGDSALYLCASKRENNRVKGGYTFGSGTRLTVV.

The chain is built from TRBV5-1 and TRBJ2-1; the D is unclear. V shed 4 bases and J shed 6 bases, with 17 bases lying between them. Germline CDR1 SGHRS, CDR2 YFSETQ. The length of the CDR3 is 15 residues. The CDR3 reads CASSLRSWPSNEQFF. The CDR3 DNA follows: TGCGCCAGCAGCCTCCGGTCCTGGCCAAGCAATGAGCAGTTCTTC.

This chain connects TRBV10-1 to TRBJ1-5; 9 positions agree with TRBD1. This CDR3 has 15 residues. J lost 4 bases, V lost 4 bases, and 5 bases had no gene match. CDR1 WNHNN and CDR2 SYGVQD come from the germline V gene (reference sequence). The CDR3 sequence is CASSGRDRGNQPQHF. CDR3 nucleotides: TGCGCCAGCAGTGGACGAGACAGGGGGAATCAGCCCCAGCATTTT.

This chain links TRBV28 with TRBJ2-5, with 11 bases matching TRBD2. CDR3 length: 14 residues. The germline gives CDR1 MDHEN, CDR2 SYDVKM. J lost 2 bases, V lost 8 bases, and 4 bases had no gene match. The CDR3 sequence is CASARLAGQETQYF. CDR3 DNA sequence: TGTGCCAGCGCACGACTAGCGGGACAAGAGACCCAGTACTTC.

This clone was counted a single time. This rearrangement joins TRBV30 to TRBJ1-2; no clear D gene. This CDR3 has 11 residues. Between the trimmed V and J ends, which lost 2 bases and 6 bases, there was a span of 7 bases. CDR1 is GTSNPN and CDR2 is SVGIG in the germline V gene (reference sequence). CDR3 DNA: TGTGCCTGGAGTATCTTGAATGGCTACACCTTC. It specifies CAWSILNGYTF. The variable domain in full, with the rest retrieved from reference TRBV30 and TRBJ1-2, is SQTIHQWPATLVQPVGSPLSLECTVEGTSNPNLYWYRQAAGRGLQLLFYSVGIGQISSEVPQNLSASRPQDRQFILSSKKLLLSDSGFYLCAWSILNGYTFGSGTRLTVV.

The chain recombines TRBV9 with TRBJ1-1; no clear D. The CDR3 covers 14 residues. V lost 0 bases, J lost 0 bases, and 6 bases lay in between. Germline V gene lookup returns CDR1 SGDLS and CDR2 YYNGEE. The CDR3 here is CASSVAAVNTEAFF. DNA of the CDR3: TGTGCCAGCAGCGTAGCTGCGGTGAACACTGAAGCTTTCTTT.

This clone was seen once. The chain links TRBV25-1 to TRBJ2-5; 7 bases align to TRBD1. This CDR3 spans 18 amino acids. Per the germline V gene, CDR1 is MGHDK and CDR2 is SYGVNS. V lost 2 bases, J lost 3 bases, and 15 bases stayed unmatched. As DNA, the CDR3 is TGTGCCAGCAGTGAACCCCCCGGTAGGGGGCGTACCAAAGAGACCCAGTACTTC. This translates into CASSEPPGRGRTKETQYF.

CDR3 sequence: CASSRSGRLWGNTIYF. The CDR3 DNA sequence: TGTGCCAGTAGTAGATCAGGACGCCTCTGGGGAAACACCATATATTTT. The V call is TRBV19, the J call TRBJ1-3; D remains unclear. The germline CDR1 and CDR2 sequences are LNHDA and SQIVND (reference sequence). The CDR3 is 16 residues long. The V and J ends lost 4 bases and 4 bases respectively, with 17 bases between them.

This chain connects TRBV6-1 to TRBJ2-7, with 8 bases identical to TRBD2. V was clipped by 4 bases and J by 3 bases; unmatched bases: 2. The CDR3 covers 13 residues. Germline V CDR1 and CDR2: MNHNS, SASEGT. The CDR3 nucleotides read TGTGCCAGCAGTGGGGGACTAGTCTACGAGCAGTACTTC. Translating it yields CASSGGLVYEQYF.

The rearrangement uses TRBV5-1 and TRBJ2-2, with D possibly being TRBD2 (5 bases). Trimming cost V 5 bases and J 4 bases, with 12 bases left between them. CDR3 length: 14 residues. The germline V gene has CDR1 SGHRS and CDR2 YFSETQ. The CDR3 DNA follows: TGCGCCAGCAGGTGGGGAGAAGCCACCGGGGAGCTGTTTTTT. It codes for CASRWGEATGELFF.